The 6 T cell receptor beta chains below all came from one sample that was sequenced in a study of CD8 T cells in Susac syndrome. RNA amounts of roughly 0.5 to 1 ug underwent reverse transcription with random hexamers. Using its own MiXCR run on the immunoSEQ multiplex PCR reads, TCRdb lists one record per CDR3 protein. The data contain approximately 220,000 distinct CDR3 sequences, 80% to 95% of them singletons. Source material: CD8+ T cells from PBMCs. The source of these receptors is a human donor with multiple sclerosis.

The J gene is TRBJ2-6, the V gene TRBV29-1, with TRBD1 identical over 10 bases. The junction had 8 bases not matched to a gene; V was cut back by 6 bases and J by 0 bases. Per the germline V gene, CDR1 is SQVTM and CDR2 is ANQGSEA. This CDR3 has 17 amino acids. Here the CDR3 reads CSVPGTGVNSGANVLTF. The CDR3 DNA sequence: TGCAGCGTCCCCGGGACAGGGGTGAACTCTGGGGCCAACGTCCTGACTTTC.

The chain uses TRBV5-1 and TRBJ1-1; D remains ambiguous. The V and J ends lost 2 bases and 4 bases respectively, with 18 bases between them. This CDR3 comprises 16 residues. CDR1 is SGHRS, CDR2 YFSETQ, per germline. CDR3 protein: CASSLGSREWGTEAFF. CDR3 DNA: TGCGCCAGCAGCTTAGGGTCCCGGGAGTGGGGCACTGAAGCTTTCTTT.

CDR3 DNA: TGTGCCAGTAGTGGGGACAGGTTCGAGGGTCCCCAGCATTTT. Its translation is CASSGDRFEGPQHF. J is TRBJ1-5 and V is TRBV19; 8 bases align to TRBD1. CDR3 size: 14 residues. The V gene end was trimmed by 5 bases and the J gene end by 10 bases; junction bases not matched to a gene: 10. From germline, CDR1 is LNHDA and CDR2 SQIVND (reference sequence).

The chain joins TRBV19 to TRBJ2-2, with TRBD1 identical over 8 bases. The V gene end was trimmed by 7 bases and the J gene end by 11 bases; junction bases not matched to a gene: 12. CDR3 length: 14 residues. CDR1 and CDR2 (germline): LNHDA, SQIVND (reference sequence). The CDR3 nucleotides read TGTGCCAGTAATAAACCTGGACAGGGAGGAGAGCTGTTTTTT. Its protein is CASNKPGQGGELFF.

The V and J genes are TRBV19 and TRBJ1-5; 7 bases align to TRBD1. V shed 7 bases and J 1 base; nucleotides not matched to a gene: 4. This CDR3 has 14 amino acids. Looked up from germline, CDR1 is LNHDA and CDR2 is SQIVND (reference sequence). The chain's CDR3 is CASIPRGSNQPQHF. The CDR3 region has the DNA TGTGCCAGTATCCCCAGGGGGAGCAATCAGCCCCAGCATTTT.

A few counts support this clonotype. The CDR3: CASSTDSSNYGYTF. The CDR3 DNA sequence: TGTGCCAGCAGTACCGACAGCTCTAACTATGGCTACACCTTC. J is TRBJ1-2 and V is TRBV12-3 or TRBV12-4; TRBD1 might be the D (5 bases). V lost 5 bases to trimming and J lost 0 bases, with 10 bases between them. The CDR3 has 14 residues.